This T cell receptor beta chain is from a study of blood T cells in healthy people across ages. The CDR3 runs to 13 residues. V lost 6 bases and J lost 0, with 9 bases in between. CDR1 SGHTA and CDR2 FQGNSA come from the germline V gene. This clonotype was recorded at least ten times. The antigen remains unidentified. Overall study findings and caveats: The long-lived group displayed more naive CD4+ cells, plus higher diversity, than the aged donors did. Age showed a roughly linear inverse relationship with TCR beta diversity per million T cells. Not knowing donor CMV status may have confounded expanded clonotype changes.

For the second PCR, which ran for about 6 to 11 cycles, a sample-barcoded 5' primer and a J-beta primer mix were used. The template-switch adaptor, which had 12 random nucleotides, put a tag on each cDNA molecule. TCRdb re-derived calls from the 5' RACE reads in MiXCR, one entry per CDR3 protein. The sample yields some 900,000 distinct CDR3 sequences, 40% to 60% seen once. This receptor was taken from a man aged 25 to 40 in good health. Sequenced: blood. The chain employs TRBV7-2 and TRBJ2-7, with a possible D match to TRBD1 (6 bases). CDR3 in DNA: TGTGCCAGCAGGTCACAGGGCTCCTACGAGCAGTACTTC. This codes for CASRSQGSYEQYF.